These 27 T cell receptor beta chains came from one sample sequenced in a study of tumor-infiltrating lymphocytes in primary liver carcinoma. The approximately 20-31 mg bulk tissue piece was not sorted before simultaneous RNA and DNA extraction. A constant-region primer primed TCR beta cDNA synthesis from 500 to 550 ng of total RNA. Three nested multiplex PCR rounds of slightly modified ARM-PCR generated TCR beta libraries. For 10 cycles apiece, the opening two PCR rounds ran with TRBV1-TRBV30 forward primers and a C-beta reverse primer. TCRdb called the multiplex PCR reads again in MiXCR, with one record for every CDR3 protein. Of roughly 70,000 distinct CDR3 sequences listed, about 65% are singletons. The sequencing sample was made of liver tumor tissue from sampling region 4. The subset denotes: tumor region T4, right-lateral pole. All receptors come from a middle-aged man with primary liver carcinoma and hepatitis B virus infection.

As concerns this clonotype: Since the CDR3 does not end with the conserved phenylalanine or tryptophan, this likely comes from a read error. The V call is TRBV29-1, the J call TRBJ2-7, with TRBD2 identical over 9 bases. Trimming at V came to 0 bases and at J to 1 base, leaving 4 bases not matched to a gene. This CDR3 contains 15 residues. Germline V gene data show CDR1 as SQVTM and CDR2 as ANQGSEA. The CDR3 nucleotides read TGCAGCGTTGAAGATGGTCTAGCGGGGTCCTACGAGCAGTACTTA. As protein: CSVEDGLAGSYEQYL.

As to this clonotype: A read error may explain this, as a much larger clone is one base away. This chain's CDR3 is CASSRLARGQEETQYF. The CDR3 DNA sequence: TGTGCCAGCAGCCGACTAGCGAGAGGCCAGGAGGAGACCCAGTACTTC. This chain joins TRBV25-1 and TRBJ2-5; TRBD2 agrees at 8 bases. The germline CDR1 and CDR2 sequences are MGHDK and SYGVNS. J gave up 5 bases and V 6 bases, and 14 bases lay outside the gene matches. The CDR3 is made up of 16 amino acids.

This chain uses TRBV11-2 with TRBJ2-1; maybe TRBD2 (5 bases). Germline V lookup: CDR1 SGHAT, CDR2 FQNNGV. V lost 1 base and J lost 7, with 8 bases in between. This CDR3 has 13 residues. CDR3 protein: CASSLVGANEQFF. CDR3 in DNA: TGTGCCAGCAGCTTAGTGGGAGCGAATGAGCAGTTCTTC.

Note on this clonotype: A much more abundant neighbour one base away suggests this may be a read error. The chain links TRBV6-1 to TRBJ2-3, with D possibly being TRBD1 (5 bases). V shed 10 bases and J shed 8 bases, with 13 bases lying between them. The CDR3 sequence is 11 residues long. Germline CDR1 MNHNS, CDR2 SASEGT. CDR3 DNA: TGTGCCATCAGATTAGGGGCTACGCAGTATTTT. Amino acid sequence: CAIRLGATQYF.

The rearrangement joins TRBV6-5 to TRBJ1-1, with D maybe TRBD1 (6 bases). Germline values: CDR1 MNHEY, CDR2 SVGAGI. This CDR3 has 14 amino acids. V was cut by 2 bases and J by 6 bases, with 13 bases left in between. The CDR3 sequence: CASSYGGAGSEAFF. The CDR3 DNA reads as TGTGCCAGCAGTTACGGGGGGGCAGGCTCTGAAGCTTTCTTT.

This chain joins TRBV4-2 and TRBJ1-2, with D possibly TRBD1 on 5 matching bases. The length of the CDR3 is 11 residues. In germline, CDR1 is LGHNA, CDR2 YNFKEQ. V shed 3 bases and J shed 8 bases, with 7 bases lying between them. The CDR3 loop reads CASSQTEGYTF. The CDR3 coding sequence is TGTGCCAGCAGCCAGACAGAGGGCTACACCTTC.

For this clonotype: The conserved phenylalanine or tryptophan normally closing the CDR3 is absent here, so this likely arose from a read error. V and J are TRBV24-1 and TRBJ2-3; no firm D call. In germline, CDR1 is KGHDR, CDR2 SFDVKD. There are 12 residues in the CDR3. The CDR3, as DNA: TGTGCCACCAGTGATCCAATGGATAGGCAGTATTTG. It specifies CATSDPMDRQYL.

This clonotype was seen at least ten times. The chain joins TRBV4-2 to TRBJ2-2, with 9 bases identical to TRBD2. V was clipped by 0 bases and J by 3 bases; unmatched bases: 5. Germline CDR1 LGHNA, CDR2 YNFKEQ. The CDR3 is 17 amino acids. This CDR3 is CASSQDSLAGYTGELFF. CDR3 sequence (DNA): TGTGCCAGCAGCCAAGATTCCCTAGCGGGATACACCGGGGAGCTGTTTTTT.

The table lists this clonotype with a few counts. V usage is TRBV6-6 and J usage is TRBJ2-1; D is uncertain. CDR3 length: 13 residues. Trimming cost V 7 bases and J 1 base, with 8 bases left between them. CDR1 and CDR2 from the germline V gene are MNHNY and SVGAGI (reference sequence). This CDR3 reads CASTSQSYNEQFF. In DNA, the CDR3 is TGTGCCAGCACGAGTCAGTCCTACAATGAGCAGTTCTTC.

This clonotype was observed once. This may be a read error: a much more frequent sequence differs by one nucleotide. The chain combines TRBV29-1 with TRBJ1-1; tentatively, D is TRBD1 (5 bases). This CDR3 is built from 13 residues. From germline, CDR1 is SQVTM and CDR2 ANQGSEA. The CDR3 spells CSLEGQGNTEAFF. CDR3 in DNA: TGCAGCCTTGAAGGGCAGGGGAACACTGAAGCTTTCTTT.

The sample holds a few counts of this clonotype. The chain employs TRBV29-1 and TRBJ2-3, with D unresolved. The germline V gene has CDR1 SQVTM and CDR2 ANQGSEA. Between the trimmed V and J ends, which lost 4 bases and 7 bases, there was a span of 6 bases. This CDR3 has 10 amino acids. For the CDR3, the DNA is TGCAGCGTTGCCCGATATACGCAGTATTTT. This sequence encodes CSVARYTQYF.

On this clonotype itself: This CDR3 is missing its conserved last phenylalanine or tryptophan, likely due to a read error. The chain has TRBV12-3 or TRBV12-4 and TRBJ2-1, with 10 bases that match TRBD2. Unmatched junction bases numbered 15, after V lost 9 bases and J lost 7 bases. CDR3 length equals 16 residues. Here the CDR3 DNA reads TGTGCCAGGAGGTTAGCGGGAGGTCCCGGGGGAAATGAGCAGTTCTCC. Protein sequence: CARRLAGGPGGNEQFS.

As regards this clonotype: Since a much larger clone is just one base distant, this may be a read error. For the CDR3, the DNA is TGTGCCAGCAGCTTATATCAGGGTCAGGACCTTAATTCACCCCCCCACTTT. Translating it yields CASSLYQGQDLNSPPHF. The V gene is TRBV7-8, the J gene TRBJ1-6; perhaps TRBD1 as D (5 bases). Per the germline V gene, CDR1 is SGHVS and CDR2 is FQNEAQ. CDR3 length equals 17 residues.

This clonotype was recorded only once. At one end, the junction sequence differs from germline, possibly due to a read error. The chain carries TRBV4-3 and TRBJ1-1, with TRBD1 as a possible D gene (5 bases). Germline CDR1 is LGHNA and CDR2 is YSLEER. The CDR3 covers 15 residues. DNA of the CDR3: TGCGCCAACAGCCAAGGGGCCAGGGAAAAAACTGAAGCTTTCTTT. Translated, it gives CANSQGAREKTEAFF.

For this clonotype: At one end the junction does not follow the germline gene, possibly because of a read error. V usage is TRBV10-3 and J usage is TRBJ1-2, with 9 nucleotides matching TRBD1. The CDR3 has 13 residues. Germline lookup yields CDR1 ENHRY and CDR2 SYGVKD. The CDR3 sequence: CVIGGQGDCGYTF. DNA of the CDR3: TGTGTCATCGGGGGACAGGGAGACTGTGGCTACACCTTC.

This clonotype has just one count. This may arise from a read error, as a much more abundant clone is one base away. The V and J genes are TRBV5-1 and TRBJ2-3, with TRBD2 matching 8 bases. Trimming removed 7 bases from V and 3 bases from J; junction bases left unmatched: 7. CDR3 size: 14 residues. The germline gives CDR1 SGHRS, CDR2 YFSETQ. CDR3: CASGSGLATDTQYF. CDR3 sequence (DNA): TGCGCCAGCGGCTCCGGACTAGCAACAGATACGCAGTATTTT.

This clonotype was observed at least ten times. The rearrangement links TRBV29-1 to TRBJ2-2; 8 bases are shared with TRBD1. The junction had 8 bases not matched to a gene; V was cut back by 5 bases and J by 0 bases. This CDR3 spans 16 amino acids. CDR1 and CDR2 (germline): SQVTM, ANQGSEA. The CDR3 loop reads CSVPSPGGANTGELFF. The CDR3 nucleotides are TGCAGCGTTCCGAGTCCAGGGGGCGCGAACACCGGGGAGCTGTTTTTT.

For this clonotype: A read error is possible here, since a much larger clone lies one base away. The V call is TRBV2, the J call TRBJ1-4; TRBD1 might be the D (6 bases). V was clipped by 7 bases and J by 5 bases, with 11 bases between them. The length of the CDR3 is 13 residues. Per the germline V gene, CDR1 is SNHLY and CDR2 is FYNNEI. CDR3 coding DNA: TGTGCCAGCACAGGACAGTTAAATGAAAAACTGTTTTTT. Encoded protein: CASTGQLNEKLFF.

As for this clonotype: The junction departs from germline at one end; a sequencing error may be responsible. This rearrangement joins TRBV10-3 to TRBJ1-5; perhaps TRBD1 as D (6 bases). The length of the CDR3 is 15 residues. Germline V lookup: CDR1 ENHRY, CDR2 SYGVKD. As DNA, the CDR3 is TGTGCCATCAGTGAGTGTGGTGGGGGCAATCGGCCCCAGCATTTT. Protein product: CAISECGGGNRPQHF.

The sample holds one count of this clonotype. One base away lies a much larger clone, so this may be a sequencing read error. The rearrangement links TRBV6-1 to TRBJ2-1, with a tentative D call TRBD2 (6 bases). CDR3 length: 15 residues. Germline CDR1 and CDR2: MNHNS and SASEGT. CDR3 loop: CDSTSTRDSYNEQFF. Written as DNA, the CDR3 is TGTGACAGCACTTCTACACGGGACTCTTACAATGAGCAGTTCTTC.

This clonotype occurred many times. The J gene is TRBJ2-5, the V gene TRBV7-3; D is perhaps TRBD2 (6 bases). The CDR3 contains 17 residues. CDR1 and CDR2 (germline): SGHTA, FQGTGA. V lost 10 bases and J 2 bases, leaving 26 bases between the germline ends. The chain's CDR3 is CATFPRGSGKFQETQYF. The DNA of the CDR3 is TGTGCCACCTTCCCGAGGGGTAGCGGAAAATTTCAAGAGACCCAGTACTTC.

Comment on this clonotype: With a much larger clone just one base away, this may be a read error. This chain uses TRBV29-1 with TRBJ2-1, with 7 bases matching TRBD2. V lost 4 bases and J lost 6; bases outside the gene matches: 9. The CDR3 is made up of 14 amino acids. In germline, CDR1 is SQVTM, CDR2 ANQGSEA. In DNA, the CDR3 is TGCAGCGTTGTGGGAGGGAAAGGGGTCAATGAGCAGTTCTTC. Protein: CSVVGGKGVNEQFF.

Concerning this clonotype itself: A much larger clone differs from this one at a single base, so this may be a read error. V gene TRBV28 combines with J gene TRBJ1-1; D ambiguous. The CDR3 runs to 15 residues. The V end lost 2 bases, the J end lost 5 bases, and 15 bases lay between the germline ends. Germline lookup yields CDR1 MDHEN and CDR2 SYDVKM. In DNA form, the CDR3 reads TGTGCCAGCAGTTTAGAGATAGGGAGCGGTACTGAAGCTTTCTTT. Protein: CASSLEIGSGTEAFF.

To note about this clonotype: A junction boundary mismatches the germline segment, possibly from a read error. The rearrangement uses TRBV6-5 and TRBJ1-2; D might be TRBD1 (6 bases). The CDR3 has 12 residues. Looked up from germline, CDR1 is MNHEY and CDR2 is SVGAGI. CDR3 bases: TGTGCCAGCAGCCACCGGGACGGGGGCTATACCTTC. Protein sequence: CASSHRDGGYTF.

With respect to this clonotype: At one end the junction does not follow the germline gene, possibly because of a read error. This chain links TRBV12-3 or TRBV12-4 with TRBJ1-1, with D perhaps matching TRBD1 (5 bases). The CDR3 totals 14 residues. DNA of the CDR3: TGTTCCAGCAGTATCGGGACCGGGGGGACTGAAGCATTCTTT. Its protein is CSSSIGTGGTEAFF.

Regarding this clonotype: A read error may be the cause here, since a much bigger clone is one base away. This chain links TRBV10-3 with TRBJ2-3; 13 bases map to TRBD2. Per the germline V gene, CDR1 is ENHRY and CDR2 is SYGVKD. The CDR3 length is 13 residues. CDR3 sequence reads: CAAGLAGADTQYF. The CDR3 DNA is TGTGCCGCTGGACTAGCGGGAGCAGATACACAGTATTTT.

As for this clonotype: As the CDR3 is not closed by the conserved phenylalanine or tryptophan, this likely results from a read error. The CDR3 DNA is TGTGCCACGCCGCCGGAGTCAGGGGACAACTATGGCTACACCCTC. Translating it yields CATPPESGDNYGYTL. The V call is TRBV28, the J call TRBJ1-2, with a weak D call TRBD1 (6 bases). Trimming removed 10 bases from V and 2 bases from J, with 20 bases in between. This CDR3 has 15 amino acids. CDR1 and CDR2 from the germline V gene are MDHEN and SYDVKM.